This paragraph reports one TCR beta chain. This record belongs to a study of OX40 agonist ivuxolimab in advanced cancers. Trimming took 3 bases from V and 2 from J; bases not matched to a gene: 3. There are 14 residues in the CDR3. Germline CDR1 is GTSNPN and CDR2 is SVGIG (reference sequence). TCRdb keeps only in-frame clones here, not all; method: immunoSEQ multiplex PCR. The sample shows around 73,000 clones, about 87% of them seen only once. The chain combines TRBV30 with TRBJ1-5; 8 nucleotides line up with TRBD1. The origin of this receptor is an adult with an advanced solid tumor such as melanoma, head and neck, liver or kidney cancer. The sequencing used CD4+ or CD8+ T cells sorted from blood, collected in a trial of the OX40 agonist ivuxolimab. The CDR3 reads CAWSPGQGNQPQHF. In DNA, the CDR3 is TGTGCCTGGAGCCCGGGACAGGGCAATCAGCCCCAGCATTTT.